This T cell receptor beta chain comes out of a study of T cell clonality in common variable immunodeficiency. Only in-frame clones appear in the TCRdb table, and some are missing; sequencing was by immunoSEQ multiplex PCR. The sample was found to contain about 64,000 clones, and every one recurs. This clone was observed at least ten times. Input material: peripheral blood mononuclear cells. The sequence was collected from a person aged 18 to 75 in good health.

The CDR3 loop is CAWSPGQGNQPQHF. Incomplete CDR3 DNA: TGTGCCTGGAGTCCGGGACAGGGCAATCAGCCC. V and J are TRBV30 and TRBJ1-5; the match to TRBD1 covers 8 bases. The DNA ends 3 residues before the CDR3 does, and the rest of the CDR3 is filled in from the germline J gene. The germline V gene has CDR1 GTSNPN and CDR2 SVGIG (reference sequence). This CDR3 spans 14 amino acids. Unmatched junction bases numbered 2, after V lost 2 bases and J lost 2 bases.